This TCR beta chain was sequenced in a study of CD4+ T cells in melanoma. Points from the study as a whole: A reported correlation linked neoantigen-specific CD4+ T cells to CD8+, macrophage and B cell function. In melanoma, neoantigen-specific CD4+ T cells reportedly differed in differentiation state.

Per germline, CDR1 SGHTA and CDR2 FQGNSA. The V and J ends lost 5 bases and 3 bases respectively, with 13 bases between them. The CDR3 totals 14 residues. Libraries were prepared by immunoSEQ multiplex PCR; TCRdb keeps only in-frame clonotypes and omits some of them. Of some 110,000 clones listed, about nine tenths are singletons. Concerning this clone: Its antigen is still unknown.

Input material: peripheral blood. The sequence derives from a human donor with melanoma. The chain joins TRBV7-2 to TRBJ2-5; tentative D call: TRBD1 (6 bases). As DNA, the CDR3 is TGTGCCAGCAGCAAAAACAGGGTCGAAGAGACCCAGTACTTC. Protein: CASSKNRVEETQYF. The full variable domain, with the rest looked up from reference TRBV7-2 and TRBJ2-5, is GAGVSQSPSNKVTEKGKDVELRCDPISGHTALYWYRQSLGQGLEFLIYFQGNSAPDKSGLPSDRFSAERTGGSVSTLTIQRTQQEDSAVYLCASSKNRVEETQYFGPGTRLLVL.